This T cell receptor (beta chain) appears in the sequencing data of a study of PD-1 blockade in classical Hodgkin lymphoma. Across the study: Patients were treated with nivolumab at 3 mg/kg, and this was given intravenously every 2 weeks.

Regarding this clone: What it binds is not known.

Generated by immunoSEQ multiplex PCR, the TCRdb table keeps only in-frame clones and is missing some. The data show about 99,000 clones, with more than 80% seen just once and less than 20% held by the top ten. General study findings and limits: Before treatment, complete responders showed about the same diversity as newly diagnosed patients. Some patients started nivolumab under 1 year after ASCT, and they were excluded.

Every patient relapsed after autologous stem cell transplantation, and brentuximab vedotin exposure varied. Material: peripheral blood mononuclear cells (PBMCs), obtained before the second cycle of nivolumab. The receptor comes from a human donor with classical Hodgkin lymphoma.

The CDR3 is CASSSGTYYNEQFF. CDR3 nucleotides: TGTGCCAGCAGCTCTGGGACATACTACAATGAGCAGTTCTTC. The chain employs TRBV7-2 and TRBJ2-1, with a possible D match to TRBD1 (6 bases). The CDR3 is 14 amino acids. Trimming stripped 4 bases from V and 3 bases from J, with 10 bases between. Per germline, CDR1 SGHTA and CDR2 FQGNSA.